Here is one TCR beta chain with its context. These data are taken from a study of blood T cell repertoires in COVID-19. Across the study: In each case, the material was cDNA or gDNA derived from T cells, B-cell-depleted T cells, or PBMCs.

Sequencing was performed with immunoSEQ multiplex PCR; in TCRdb, only in-frame clones are kept and a portion is missing. Of some 100,000 clones in the sample, roughly nine tenths were seen once. V lost 3 bases to trimming and J lost 8 bases; unmatched junction nucleotides: 10. Germline CDR1 reads DFQATT; CDR2 reads SNEGSKA (reference sequence). The length of the CDR3 is 14 residues. The V call is TRBV20-1, the J call TRBJ1-2; 9 bases match TRBD1. This receptor was identified in a man aged 55 to 70 with acute or convalescent COVID-19. Sequencing was performed on peripheral blood. The CDR3 sequence is CSASFQGQGGGYTF. In DNA, the CDR3 is TGCAGTGCTAGTTTTCAGGGACAGGGAGGCGGCTACACCTTC.